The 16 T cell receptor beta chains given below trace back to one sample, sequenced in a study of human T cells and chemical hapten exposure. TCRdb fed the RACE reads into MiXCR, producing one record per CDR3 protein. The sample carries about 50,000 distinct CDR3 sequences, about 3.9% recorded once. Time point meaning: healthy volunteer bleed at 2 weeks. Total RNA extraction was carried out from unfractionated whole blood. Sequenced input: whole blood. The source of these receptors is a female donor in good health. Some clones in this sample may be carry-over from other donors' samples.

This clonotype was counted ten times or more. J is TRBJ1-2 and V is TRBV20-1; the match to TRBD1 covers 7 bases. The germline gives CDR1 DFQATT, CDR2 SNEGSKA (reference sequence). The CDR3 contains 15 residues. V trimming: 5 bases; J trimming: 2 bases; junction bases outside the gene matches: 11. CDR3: CSASDQSGGNYGYTF. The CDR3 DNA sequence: TGCAGTGCTTCAGACCAATCAGGGGGGAACTATGGCTACACCTTC.

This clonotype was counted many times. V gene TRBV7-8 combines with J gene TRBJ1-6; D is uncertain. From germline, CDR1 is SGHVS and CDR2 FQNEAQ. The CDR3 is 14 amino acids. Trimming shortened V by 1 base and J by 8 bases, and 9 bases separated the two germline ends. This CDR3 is CASSLEARYSPLHF. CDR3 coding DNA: TGTGCCAGCAGCTTAGAGGCCCGATATTCACCCCTCCACTTT.

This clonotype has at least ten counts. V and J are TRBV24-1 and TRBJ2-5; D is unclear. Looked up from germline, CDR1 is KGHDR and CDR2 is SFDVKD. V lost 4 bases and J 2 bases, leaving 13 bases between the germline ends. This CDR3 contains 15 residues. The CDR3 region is CATSDTTGFQETQYF. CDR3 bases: TGTGCCACCAGTGACACGACGGGTTTTCAAGAGACCCAGTACTTC.

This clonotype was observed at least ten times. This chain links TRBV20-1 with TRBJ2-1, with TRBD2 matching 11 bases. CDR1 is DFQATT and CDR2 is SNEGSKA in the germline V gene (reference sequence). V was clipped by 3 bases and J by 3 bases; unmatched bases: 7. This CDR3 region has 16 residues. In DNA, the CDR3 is TGCAGTGCTAGTGATACTAGCGGGGGTTACTACAATGAGCAGTTCTTC. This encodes CSASDTSGGYYNEQFF.

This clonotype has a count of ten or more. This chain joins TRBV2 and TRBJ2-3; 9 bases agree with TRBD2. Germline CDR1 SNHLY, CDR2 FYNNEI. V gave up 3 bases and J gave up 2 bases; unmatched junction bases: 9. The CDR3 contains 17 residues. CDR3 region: CASSDRGSGGLTDTQYF. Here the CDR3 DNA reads TGTGCCAGCAGTGATAGAGGCAGCGGGGGGCTCACAGATACGCAGTATTTT.

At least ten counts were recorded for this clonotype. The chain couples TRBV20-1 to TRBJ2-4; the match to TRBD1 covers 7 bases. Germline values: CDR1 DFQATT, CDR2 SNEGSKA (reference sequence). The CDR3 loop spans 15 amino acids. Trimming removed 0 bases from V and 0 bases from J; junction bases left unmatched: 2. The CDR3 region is CSARDQGEAKNIQYF. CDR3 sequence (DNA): TGCAGTGCTAGAGATCAGGGGGAAGCCAAAAACATTCAGTACTTC.

The CDR3 region has the DNA TGTGCCAGCAGCCAAGATCAGTCAATGAACACTGAAGCTTTCTTT. Encoded protein: CASSQDQSMNTEAFF. The chain has TRBV4-2 and TRBJ1-1; D not resolved. Germline loops: CDR1 LGHNA, CDR2 YNFKEQ. V was cut by 0 bases and J by 0 bases, with 8 bases left in between. The CDR3 runs 15 residues.

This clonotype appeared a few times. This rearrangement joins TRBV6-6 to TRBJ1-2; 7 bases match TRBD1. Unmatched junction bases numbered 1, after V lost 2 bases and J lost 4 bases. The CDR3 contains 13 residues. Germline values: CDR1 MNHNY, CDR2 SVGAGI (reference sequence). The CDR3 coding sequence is TGTGCCAGCAGTTACGACAGGGCCTATGGCTACACCTTC. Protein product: CASSYDRAYGYTF.

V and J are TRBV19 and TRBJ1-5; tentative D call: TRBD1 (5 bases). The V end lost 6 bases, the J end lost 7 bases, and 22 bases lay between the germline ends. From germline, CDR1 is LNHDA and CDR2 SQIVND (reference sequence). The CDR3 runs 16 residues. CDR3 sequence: CASSNHPTGGRQPQHF. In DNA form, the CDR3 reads TGTGCCAGTAGCAACCACCCTACCGGGGGGAGGCAGCCCCAGCATTTT.

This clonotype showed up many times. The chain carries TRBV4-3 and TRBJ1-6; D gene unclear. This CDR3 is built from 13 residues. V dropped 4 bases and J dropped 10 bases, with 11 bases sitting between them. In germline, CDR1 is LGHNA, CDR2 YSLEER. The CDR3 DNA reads TGCGCCAGCAGCCCGGAGGTCGGATCACCCCTCCACTTT. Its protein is CASSPEVGSPLHF.

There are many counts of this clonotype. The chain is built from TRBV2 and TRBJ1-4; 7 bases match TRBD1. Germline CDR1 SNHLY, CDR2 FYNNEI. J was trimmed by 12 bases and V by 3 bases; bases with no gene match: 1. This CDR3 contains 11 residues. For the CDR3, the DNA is TGTGCCAGCAGTGATGGGACAGAACTGTTTTTT. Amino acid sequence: CASSDGTELFF.

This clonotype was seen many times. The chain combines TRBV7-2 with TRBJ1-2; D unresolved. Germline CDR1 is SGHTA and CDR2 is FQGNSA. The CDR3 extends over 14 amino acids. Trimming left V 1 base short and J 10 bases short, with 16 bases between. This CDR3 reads CASSLDVRTTIYTF. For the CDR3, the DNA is TGTGCCAGCAGCTTAGACGTAAGGACGACGATCTACACCTTC. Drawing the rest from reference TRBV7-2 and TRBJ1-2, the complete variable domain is GAGVSQSPSNKVTEKGKDVELRCDPISGHTALYWYRQSLGQGLEFLIYFQGNSAPDKSGLPSDRFSAERTGGSVSTLTIQRTQQEDSAVYLCASSLDVRTTIYTFGSGTRLTVV.

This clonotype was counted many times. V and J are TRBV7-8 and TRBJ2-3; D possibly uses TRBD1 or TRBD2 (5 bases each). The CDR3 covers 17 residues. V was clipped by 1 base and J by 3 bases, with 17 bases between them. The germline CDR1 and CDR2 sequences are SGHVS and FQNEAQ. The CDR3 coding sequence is TGTGCCAGCAGCTTAGTCGAGGGGTGGGTTTCGACAGATACGCAGTATTTT. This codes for CASSLVEGWVSTDTQYF.

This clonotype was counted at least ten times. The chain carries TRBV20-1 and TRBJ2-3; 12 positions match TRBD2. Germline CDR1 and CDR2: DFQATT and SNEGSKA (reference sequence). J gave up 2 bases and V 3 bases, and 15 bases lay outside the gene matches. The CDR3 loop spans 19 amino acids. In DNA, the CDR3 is TGCAGTGCTAGCCAGACTAGCGGGGGTCCCCCGGAACCCACAGATACGCAGTATTTT. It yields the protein CSASQTSGGPPEPTDTQYF.

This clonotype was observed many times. The CDR3 reads CASSLGASGNEQFF. The CDR3 nucleotides read TGTGCCAGCAGCTTGGGGGCTAGCGGCAATGAGCAGTTCTTC. The gene calls are TRBV11-1 and TRBJ2-1, with D possibly TRBD2 on 7 matching bases. The CDR3 totals 14 residues. V was trimmed by 3 bases and J by 6 bases, leaving 12 bases between them. Germline lookup yields CDR1 SGHAT and CDR2 FQDESV (reference sequence).

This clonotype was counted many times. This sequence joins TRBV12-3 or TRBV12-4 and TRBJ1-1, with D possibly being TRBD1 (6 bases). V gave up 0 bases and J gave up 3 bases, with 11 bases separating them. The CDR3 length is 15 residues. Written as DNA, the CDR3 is TGTGCCAGCAGTTTAGCACGGGGGCTATACACTGAAGCTTTCTTT. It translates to CASSLARGLYTEAFF.